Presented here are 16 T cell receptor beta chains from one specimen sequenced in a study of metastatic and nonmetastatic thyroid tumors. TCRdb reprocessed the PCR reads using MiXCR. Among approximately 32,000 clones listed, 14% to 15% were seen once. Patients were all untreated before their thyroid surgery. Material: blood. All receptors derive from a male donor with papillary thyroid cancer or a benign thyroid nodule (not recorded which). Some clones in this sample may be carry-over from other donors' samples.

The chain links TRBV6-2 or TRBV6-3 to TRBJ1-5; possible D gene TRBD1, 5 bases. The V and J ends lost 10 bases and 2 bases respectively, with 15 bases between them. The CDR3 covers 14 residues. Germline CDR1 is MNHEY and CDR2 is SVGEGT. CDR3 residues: CAISRVVGNQPQHF. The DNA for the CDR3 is TGTGCCATCTCCAGGGTAGTTGGCAATCAGCCCCAGCATTTT.

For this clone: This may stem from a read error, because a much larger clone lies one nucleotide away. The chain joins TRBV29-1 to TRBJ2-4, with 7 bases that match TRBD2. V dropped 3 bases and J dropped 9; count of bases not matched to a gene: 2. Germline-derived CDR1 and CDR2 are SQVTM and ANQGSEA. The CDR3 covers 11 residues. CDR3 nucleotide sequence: TGCAGCGTTGAGGGGGGGAGCATTCAGTACTTC. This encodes CSVEGGSIQYF.

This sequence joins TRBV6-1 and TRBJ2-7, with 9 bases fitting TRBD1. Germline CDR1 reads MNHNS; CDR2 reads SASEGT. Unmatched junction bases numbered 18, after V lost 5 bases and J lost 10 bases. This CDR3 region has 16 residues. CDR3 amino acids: CASSPTGGAGEDRQYF. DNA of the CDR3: TGTGCCAGCAGTCCTACAGGGGGCGCCGGGGAGGACCGCCAGTACTTC.

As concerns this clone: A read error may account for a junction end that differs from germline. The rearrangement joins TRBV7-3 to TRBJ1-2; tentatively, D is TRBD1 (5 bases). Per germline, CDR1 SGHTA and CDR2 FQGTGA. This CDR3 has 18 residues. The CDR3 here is CASSLNNPPRDGPYGHTF. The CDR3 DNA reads TGTGCCAGCAGCTTAAATAATCCCCCCCGGGACGGTCCCTATGGCCACACCTTC.

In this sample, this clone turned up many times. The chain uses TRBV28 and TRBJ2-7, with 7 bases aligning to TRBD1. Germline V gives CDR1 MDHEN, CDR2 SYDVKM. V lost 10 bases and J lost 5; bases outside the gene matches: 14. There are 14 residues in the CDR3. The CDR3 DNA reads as TGTGCCATACACCCCGGGACAGCTCGTGACGAGCAGTACTTC. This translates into CAIHPGTARDEQYF.

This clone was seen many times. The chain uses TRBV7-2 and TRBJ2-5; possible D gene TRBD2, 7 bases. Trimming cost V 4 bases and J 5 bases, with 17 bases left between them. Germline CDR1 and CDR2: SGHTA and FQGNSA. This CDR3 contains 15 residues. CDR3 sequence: CASSSQGGWSETQYF. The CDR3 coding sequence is TGTGCCAGCAGCTCACAGGGAGGGTGGTCGGAGACCCAGTACTTC.

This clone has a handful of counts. The CDR3 sequence is CASSLGVEGPQETQYF. The CDR3 DNA follows: TGTGCCAGCAGCTTAGGGGTGGAGGGCCCCCAAGAGACCCAGTACTTC. The genes are TRBV11-3 and TRBJ2-5; maybe TRBD2 (6 bases). Germline V CDR1 and CDR2: SGHNT, YENEEA. Trimming took 1 base from V and 1 from J, leaving 13 bases between them. CDR3 length equals 16 residues.

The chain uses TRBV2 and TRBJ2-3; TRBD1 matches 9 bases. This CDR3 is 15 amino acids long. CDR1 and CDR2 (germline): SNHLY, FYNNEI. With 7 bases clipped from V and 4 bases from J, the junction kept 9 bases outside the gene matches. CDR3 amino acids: CASNTGTGNADTQYF. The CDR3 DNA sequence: TGTGCCAGCAATACCGGGACAGGGAACGCAGATACGCAGTATTTT. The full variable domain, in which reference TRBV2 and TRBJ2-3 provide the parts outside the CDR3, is EPEVTQTPSHQVTQMGQEVILRCVPISNHLYFYWYRQILGQKVEFLVSFYNNEISEKSEIFDDQFSVERPDGSNFTLKIRSTKLEDSAMYFCASNTGTGNADTQYFGPGTRLTVL.

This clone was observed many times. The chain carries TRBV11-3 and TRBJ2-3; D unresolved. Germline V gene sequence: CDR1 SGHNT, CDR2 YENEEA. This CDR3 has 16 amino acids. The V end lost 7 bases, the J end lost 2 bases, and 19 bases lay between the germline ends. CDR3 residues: CASTSKPQDTTDTQYF. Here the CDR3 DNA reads TGTGCCAGCACCTCTAAACCCCAGGATACCACAGATACGCAGTATTTT.

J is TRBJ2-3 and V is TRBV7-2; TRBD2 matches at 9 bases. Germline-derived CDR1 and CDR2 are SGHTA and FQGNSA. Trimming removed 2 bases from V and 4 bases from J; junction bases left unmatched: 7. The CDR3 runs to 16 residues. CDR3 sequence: CASSLSLAGCADTQYF. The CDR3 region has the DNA TGTGCCAGCAGCTTATCCCTAGCGGGATGTGCAGATACGCAGTATTTT.

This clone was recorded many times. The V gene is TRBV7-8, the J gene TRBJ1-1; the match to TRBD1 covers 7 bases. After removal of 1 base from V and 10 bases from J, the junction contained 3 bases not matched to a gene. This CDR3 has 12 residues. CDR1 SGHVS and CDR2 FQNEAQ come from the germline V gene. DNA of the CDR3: TGTGCCAGCAGCTTAGGTCCAGGGGGAGCTTTCTTT. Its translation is CASSLGPGGAFF.

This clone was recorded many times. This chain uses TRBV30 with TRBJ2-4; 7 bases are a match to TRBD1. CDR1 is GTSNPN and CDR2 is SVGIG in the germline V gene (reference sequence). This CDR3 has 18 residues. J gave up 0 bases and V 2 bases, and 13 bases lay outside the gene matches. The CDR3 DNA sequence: TGTGCCTGGAGTTCCGGGACAGTCACCTTTCTAGCCAAAAACATTCAGTACTTC. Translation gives CAWSSGTVTFLAKNIQYF. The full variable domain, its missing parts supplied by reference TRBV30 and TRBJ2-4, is SQTIHQWPATLVQPVGSPLSLECTVEGTSNPNLYWYRQAAGRGLQLLFYSVGIGQISSEVPQNLSASRPQDRQFILSSKKLLLSDSGFYLCAWSSGTVTFLAKNIQYFGAGTRLSVL.

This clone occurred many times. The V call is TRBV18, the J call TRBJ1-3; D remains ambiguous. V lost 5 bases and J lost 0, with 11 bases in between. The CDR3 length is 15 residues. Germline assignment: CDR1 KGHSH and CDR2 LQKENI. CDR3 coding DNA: TGTGCCAGCTCATCTTCTTGGGTCTCTGGAAACACCATATATTTT. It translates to CASSSSWVSGNTIYF.

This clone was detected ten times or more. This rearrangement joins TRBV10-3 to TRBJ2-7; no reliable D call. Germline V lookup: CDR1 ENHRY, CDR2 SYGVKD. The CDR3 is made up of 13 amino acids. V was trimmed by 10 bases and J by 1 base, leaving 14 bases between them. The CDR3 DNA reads TGTGCCAGCTCGACGGGCGAATCCTACGAGCAGTACTTC. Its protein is CASSTGESYEQYF.

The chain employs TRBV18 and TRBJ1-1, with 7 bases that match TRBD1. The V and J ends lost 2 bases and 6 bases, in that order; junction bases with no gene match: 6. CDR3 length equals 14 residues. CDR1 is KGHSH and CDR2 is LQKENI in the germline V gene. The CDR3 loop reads CASSPRGQRAEAFF. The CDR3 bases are TGTGCCAGCTCACCAAGGGGACAGCGGGCTGAAGCTTTCTTT.

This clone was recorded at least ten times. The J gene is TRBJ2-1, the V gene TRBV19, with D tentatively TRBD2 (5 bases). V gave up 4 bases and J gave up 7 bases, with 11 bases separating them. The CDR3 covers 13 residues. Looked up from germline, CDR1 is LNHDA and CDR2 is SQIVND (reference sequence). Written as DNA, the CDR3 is TGTGCCAGTAGTAGGCCGGGAAGGAATGAGCAGTTCTTC. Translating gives CASSRPGRNEQFF. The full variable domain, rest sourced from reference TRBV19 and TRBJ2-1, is DGGITQSPKYLFRKEGQNVTLSCEQNLNHDAMYWYRQDPGQGLRLIYYSQIVNDFQKGDIAEGYSVSREKKESFPLTVTSAQKNPTAFYLCASSRPGRNEQFFGPGTRLTVL.